These 9 T cell receptor beta chains originate from one sample sequenced in a study of CD8 T cells in ankylosing spondylitis. Findings of the study overall: Ankylosing spondylitis blood appeared to be characterized by a TCR beta motif of about eight highly homologous variants.

One entry per CDR3 protein, called by TCRdb with MiXCR from the 5' RACE reads. The table lists 450,000 to 550,000 distinct CDR3 sequences, roughly 5% of them singletons. Their recognized antigens are unknown. Sequences were obtained from blood, either unsorted or a sorted T cell fraction (not recorded which). These receptor sequences come from a male donor with ankylosing spondylitis.

This clonotype was found many times. V usage is TRBV11-2 and J usage is TRBJ1-2; 8 positions agree with TRBD1. Germline CDR1 is SGHAT and CDR2 is FQNNGV. Trimming took 2 bases from V and 13 from J; bases not matched to a gene: 12. CDR3 length: 14 amino acids. The CDR3 here is CASSLLLRTGSSTF. The DNA for the CDR3 is TGTGCCAGCAGCTTACTACTGAGGACAGGGAGCTCCACCTTC.

In its sample, this clonotype was seen many times. This chain uses TRBV7-9 with TRBJ2-5, with D maybe TRBD2 (5 bases). Per germline, CDR1 SEHNR and CDR2 FQNEAQ (reference sequence). CDR3 length: 16 residues. The V end lost 5 bases, the J end lost 4 bases, and 20 bases lay between the germline ends. The CDR3 protein is CASSPFGTGIRETQYF. The CDR3 DNA sequence: TGTGCCAGCAGCCCTTTCGGTACGGGAATTAGAGAGACCCAGTACTTC. Looking up the rest from reference TRBV7-9 and TRBJ2-5 gives the full variable domain: DTGVSQNPRHKITKRGQNVTFRCDPISEHNRLYWYRQTLGQGPEFLTYFQNEAQLEKSRLLSDRFSAERPKGSFSTLEIQRTEQGDSAMYLCASSPFGTGIRETQYFGPGTRLLVL.

This clonotype has at least ten counts. The chain employs TRBV11-1 and TRBJ2-4; D not certain. The CDR3 consists of 18 residues. V lost 6 bases and J lost 0, with 21 bases in between. Germline CDR1 reads SGHAT; CDR2 reads FQDESV (reference sequence). The CDR3, as DNA: TGTGCCAGCAGGAGGAACACCTTGGCCCCTTTAGCCAAAAACATTCAGTACTTC. Translated, it gives CASRRNTLAPLAKNIQYF. Complete variable domain (other parts from reference TRBV11-1 and TRBJ2-4): EAEVAQSPRYKITEKSQAVAFWCDPISGHATLYWYRQILGQGPELLVQFQDESVVDDSQLPKDRFSAERLKGVDSTLKIQPAELGDSAMYLCASRRNTLAPLAKNIQYFGAGTRLSVL.

Ten or more counts support this clonotype. This chain uses TRBV30 with TRBJ2-7, with 8 bases lining up with TRBD1. The germline CDR1 and CDR2 sequences are GTSNPN and SVGIG (reference sequence). V dropped 2 bases and J dropped 3; count of bases not matched to a gene: 3. The CDR3 is 13 residues long. CDR3 bases: TGTGCCTGGAGTACAGGGGGACGCTACGAGCAGTACTTC. Protein sequence: CAWSTGGRYEQYF.

This clonotype was seen many times. This sequence joins TRBV6-2 or TRBV6-3 and TRBJ1-4; D is possibly TRBD1 (6 bases). Between the trimmed V and J ends, which lost 5 bases and 10 bases, there was a span of 17 bases. Germline-derived CDR1 and CDR2 are MNHEY and SVGEGT. There are 14 residues in the CDR3. CDR3 nucleotide sequence: TGTGCCAGCAGTCGGGACATGCAGACGGGAAAACTGTTTTTT. It translates to CASSRDMQTGKLFF.

This clonotype has ten or more counts. This chain joins TRBV20-1 and TRBJ1-1; 9 nucleotides match TRBD1. J was trimmed by 4 bases and V by 2 bases; bases with no gene match: 5. This CDR3 is built from 14 residues. Germline V CDR1 and CDR2: DFQATT, SNEGSKA (reference sequence). The CDR3 here is CSARRDRARTEAFF. DNA of the CDR3: TGCAGTGCTAGACGGGACAGGGCTCGCACTGAAGCTTTCTTT.

There are many counts of this clonotype. The rearrangement joins TRBV27 to TRBJ1-1; D unresolved. The V gene lost 0 bases and the J gene lost 2 bases, with 10 bases spanning the gap. CDR3 length: 15 residues. Germline CDR1 and CDR2: MNHEY and SMNVEV (reference sequence). The CDR3 nucleotides read TGTGCCAGCAGTTTATCGCTCGTACCCAACACTGAAGCTTTCTTT. Translated, it gives CASSLSLVPNTEAFF.

The rearrangement uses TRBV18 and TRBJ1-3; TRBD1 agrees at 8 bases. CDR3 length: 17 residues. The J segment lost 4 bases and the V segment lost 1 base, leaving 9 bases of the junction unmatched. Germline CDR1 and CDR2: KGHSH and LQKENI. CDR3 bases: TGTGCCAGCTCACCACGGAGACAGGGGTTATCCGGAAACACCATATATTTT. It yields the protein CASSPRRQGLSGNTIYF.

At least ten counts were recorded for this clonotype. J is TRBJ2-1 and V is TRBV27; D remains ambiguous. Trimming shortened V by 5 bases and J by 0 bases, and 11 bases separated the two germline ends. The CDR3 has 15 amino acids. Germline CDR1 is MNHEY and CDR2 is SMNVEV (reference sequence). The CDR3 protein is CASSTRTISYNEQFF. Written as DNA, the CDR3 is TGTGCCAGCAGTACCCGGACGATCTCCTACAATGAGCAGTTCTTC.